A single sample gave rise to the 14 T cell receptor beta chains below, sequenced in a study of identical twins. TCRdb passed the 5' RACE reads through MiXCR, listing each CDR3 protein once. The table records hundreds of thousands of distinct CDR3 sequences, 8.6% of them present only once. These same data were also listed under a study on yellow fever vaccine responses in identical twins.

The sample consisted of PBMCs. Receptors originate from a woman aged 18-29 years in good health.

This clonotype was counted ten times or more. This chain connects TRBV9 to TRBJ2-7; D is uncertain. In germline, CDR1 is SGDLS, CDR2 YYNGEE. The CDR3 extends over 13 amino acids. The V end was cut by 4 bases, the J end by 4 bases, with 12 bases between. The CDR3 is CASSPSAFYEQYF. The CDR3 DNA is TGTGCCAGCAGCCCCTCAGCCTTTTACGAGCAGTACTTC.

This clonotype was recorded at least ten times. The rearrangement joins TRBV5-1 to TRBJ2-3; 16 bases map to TRBD2. The length of the CDR3 is 18 residues. CDR1 and CDR2 (germline): SGHRS, YFSETQ. Trimming removed 8 bases from V and 0 bases from J; junction bases left unmatched: 9. The CDR3, as DNA: TGCGCCAGTTCGGATTCGGGACTAGCGGGGGGGAGCACAGATACGCAGTATTTT. Protein: CASSDSGLAGGSTDTQYF.

V gene TRBV27 combines with J gene TRBJ2-7; 7 bases agree with TRBD1. The CDR3 totals 18 residues. Unmatched junction bases numbered 16, after V lost 5 bases and J lost 0 bases. From germline, CDR1 is MNHEY and CDR2 SMNVEV (reference sequence). CDR3 sequence reads: CASSLRPLTGPVSYEQYF. The CDR3 bases are TGTGCCAGCAGTCTCCGGCCCTTGACAGGGCCCGTCTCCTACGAGCAGTACTTC.

This clonotype was seen at least ten times. V gene TRBV20-1 combines with J gene TRBJ2-7; perhaps TRBD1 as D (5 bases). Germline V gene sequence: CDR1 DFQATT, CDR2 SNEGSKA (reference sequence). The CDR3 consists of 14 residues. V lost 0 bases, J lost 2 bases, and 11 bases lay in between. Here the CDR3 reads CSARDDRGPYEQYF. The CDR3 DNA reads TGCAGTGCTAGAGACGACAGAGGTCCCTACGAGCAGTACTTC.

This clonotype has only a few counts. This chain connects TRBV15 to TRBJ1-4, with TRBD1 matching 8 bases. J lost 7 bases, V lost 5 bases, and 9 bases had no gene match. There are 15 residues in the CDR3. Germline V gene sequence: CDR1 LNHNV, CDR2 YYDKDF (reference sequence). CDR3 nucleotide sequence: TGTGCCACCAGCGGGCAGGGGGCTGAGAGTGAAAAACTGTTTTTT. Translating gives CATSGQGAESEKLFF.

The table lists this clonotype with a few counts. The gene calls are TRBV20-1 and TRBJ2-7; 8 positions agree with TRBD2. Trimming cost V 4 bases and J 2 bases; bases outside gene matches: 7. Germline values: CDR1 DFQATT, CDR2 SNEGSKA (reference sequence). The CDR3 consists of 14 residues. The CDR3 nucleotides read TGCAGTGCTACCCGCCGAGCGGGGGCCTACGAGCAGTACTTC. Its translation: CSATRRAGAYEQYF.

This clonotype came up many times. The chain combines TRBV20-1 with TRBJ1-2; no clear D. The germline CDR1 and CDR2 sequences are DFQATT and SNEGSKA (reference sequence). V was shortened by 0 bases and J by 0 bases, with 11 bases between the two germline ends. This CDR3 comprises 15 residues. The DNA for the CDR3 is TGCAGTGCTAGAGATTCGGCAGACCCTAACTATGGCTACACCTTC. Translated: CSARDSADPNYGYTF.

This clonotype was seen more than once but under ten times. The chain recombines TRBV7-9 with TRBJ2-1; 8 bases line up with TRBD2. The CDR3 sequence is 15 residues long. The V gene's germline CDR1 is SEHNR and CDR2 FQNEAQ (reference sequence). The V gene end was trimmed by 1 base and the J gene end by 5 bases; junction bases not matched to a gene: 4. The DNA of the CDR3 is TGTGCCAGCAGCTTAGGCGGGAGGCCCCACAATGAGCAGTTCTTC. Translation: CASSLGGRPHNEQFF.

This clonotype has more than one count but fewer than ten. The rearrangement joins TRBV20-1 to TRBJ2-1; 9 bases line up with TRBD2. The CDR3 length is 17 residues. V shed 1 base and J 4 bases; nucleotides not matched to a gene: 11. Germline-derived CDR1 and CDR2 are DFQATT and SNEGSKA (reference sequence). The CDR3 protein is CSARGPLGGGEYNEQFF. The CDR3 nucleotides read TGCAGTGCTAGAGGACCCCTCGGCGGGGGGGAGTACAATGAGCAGTTCTTC.

This clonotype has a handful of counts. At one end the junction does not follow the germline gene, possibly because of a read error. J is TRBJ2-2 and V is TRBV28; D ambiguous. This CDR3 has 13 residues. CDR1 and CDR2 from the germline V gene are MDHEN and SYDVKM. CDR3 nucleotide sequence: TGTGCCAGCACTTTCCCGAACTCCGGGGAGCTGTTTTTT. This translates into CASTFPNSGELFF.

This chain connects TRBV5-1 to TRBJ1-4; TRBD1 matches 9 bases. The junction had 10 bases not matched to a gene; V was cut back by 6 bases and J by 10 bases. Germline assignment: CDR1 SGHRS and CDR2 YFSETQ. This CDR3 is 14 amino acids long. CDR3 DNA: TGCGCCAGCACCCAAGGGATGACAGGGGGAAAACTGTTTTTT. This encodes CASTQGMTGGKLFF.

The chain is built from TRBV6-2 or TRBV6-3 and TRBJ2-5; 9 nucleotides align to TRBD1. This CDR3 has 13 residues. V was pared by 2 bases and J by 7 bases, with 2 bases of the junction left unmatched. CDR1 MNHEY and CDR2 SVGEGT come from the germline V gene. CDR3 DNA: TGTGCCAGCAGTTACGGGACAGGGCGGACCCAGTACTTC. Translated: CASSYGTGRTQYF.

V is TRBV7-3 and J is TRBJ1-2; 7 nucleotides agree with TRBD1. The CDR3 spans 14 residues. CDR1 and CDR2 (germline): SGHTA, FQGTGA. V was clipped by 8 bases and J by 4 bases; unmatched bases: 10. CDR3 DNA: TGTGCCAGCCGCCCGACAGGGTCCGTCTATGGCTACACCTTC. Its protein is CASRPTGSVYGYTF. The variable domain in full, completed from reference TRBV7-3 and TRBJ1-2, reads GAGVSQTPSNKVTEKGKYVELRCDPISGHTALYWYRQSLGQGPEFLIYFQGTGAADDSGLPNDRFFAVRPEGSVSTLKIQRTERGDSAVYLCASRPTGSVYGYTFGSGTRLTVV.

The genes are TRBV5-1 and TRBJ2-1; the D gene is possibly TRBD2 (5 bases). There are 14 residues in the CDR3. Trimming stripped 4 bases from V and 5 bases from J, with 13 bases between. The germline V gene encodes CDR1 SGHRS and CDR2 YFSETQ. The CDR3: CASSPLAGNNEQFF. In DNA form, the CDR3 reads TGCGCCAGCAGCCCCCTGGCCGGGAACAATGAGCAGTTCTTC.